This T cell receptor beta chain stems from a study of blood T cell repertoires in COVID-19. Study information: The analysed material was cDNA or gDNA that came from T cells, B-cell-depleted T cells, or PBMCs.

TCRdb's copy holds only in-frame clones and misses some; the assay was immunoSEQ multiplex PCR. This table holds around 470,000 clones, 80% to 95% found once. Participant age was about 18 to 89 years, and participants resided in about 25 US areas. Participants had their cohort set by participant-reported clinical history. Donors in Cohort 3 who had recovered were those with two negative PCRs, healthcare professional clearance, or resolution of their symptoms. V gave up 1 base and J gave up 7 bases; unmatched junction bases: 7. In germline, CDR1 is SGHDT, CDR2 YYEEEE. The CDR3 has 16 amino acids. This receptor was taken from a man between 18 and 29 years old who had recovered from COVID-19. V is TRBV5-6 and J is TRBJ2-2; the match to TRBD2 covers 10 bases. The specimen sequenced was PBMCs or T cells enriched from blood (not recorded which). CDR3 in DNA: TGTGCCAGCAGCTTGAAACTAGCGGGATCTGGCGGGGAGCTGTTTTTT. Translated, it gives CASSLKLAGSGGELFF.